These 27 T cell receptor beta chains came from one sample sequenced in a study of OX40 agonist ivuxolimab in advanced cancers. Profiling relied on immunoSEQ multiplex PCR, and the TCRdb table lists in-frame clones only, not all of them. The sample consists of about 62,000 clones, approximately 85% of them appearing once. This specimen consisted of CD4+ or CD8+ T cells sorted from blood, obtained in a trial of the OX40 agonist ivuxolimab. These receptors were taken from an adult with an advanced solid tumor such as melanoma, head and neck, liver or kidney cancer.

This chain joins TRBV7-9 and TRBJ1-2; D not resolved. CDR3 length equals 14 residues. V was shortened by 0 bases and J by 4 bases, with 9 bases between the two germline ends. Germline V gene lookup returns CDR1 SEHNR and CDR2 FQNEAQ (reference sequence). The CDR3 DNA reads TGTGCCAGCAGCTTAGCGGACCGCACCTATGGCTACACCTTC. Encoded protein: CASSLADRTYGYTF.

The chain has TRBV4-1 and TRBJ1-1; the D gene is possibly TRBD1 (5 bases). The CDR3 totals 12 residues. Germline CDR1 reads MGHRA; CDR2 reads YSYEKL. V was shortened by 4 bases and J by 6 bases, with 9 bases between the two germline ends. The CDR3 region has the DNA TGCGCCAGCAGCCCTGGGACTCCTGAAGCTTTCTTT. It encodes CASSPGTPEAFF.

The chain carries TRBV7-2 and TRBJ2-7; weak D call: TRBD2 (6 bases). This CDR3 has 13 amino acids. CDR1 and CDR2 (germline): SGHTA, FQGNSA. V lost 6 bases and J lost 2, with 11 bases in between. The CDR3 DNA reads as TGTGCCAGCAGGTCGGAGGGGACCTACGAGCAGTACTTC. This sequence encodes CASRSEGTYEQYF.

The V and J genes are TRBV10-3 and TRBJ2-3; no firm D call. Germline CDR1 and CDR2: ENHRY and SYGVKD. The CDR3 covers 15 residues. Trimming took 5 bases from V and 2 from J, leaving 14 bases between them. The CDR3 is CAISSSRSITDTQYF. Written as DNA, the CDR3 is TGTGCCATCAGTTCTTCCCGCTCCATCACAGATACGCAGTATTTT.

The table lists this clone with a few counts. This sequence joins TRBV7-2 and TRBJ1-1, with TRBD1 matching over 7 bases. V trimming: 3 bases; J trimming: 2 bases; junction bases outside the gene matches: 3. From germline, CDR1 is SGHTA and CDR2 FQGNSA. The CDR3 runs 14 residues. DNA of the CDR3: TGTGCCAGCAGCTTCGGACAGGCTAACACTGAAGCTTTCTTT. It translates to CASSFGQANTEAFF.

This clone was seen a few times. Written as DNA, the CDR3 is TGTGCCAGCAGCCCCCAGGGCCTGGAGACTGGGGCCAACGTCCTGACTTTC. Encoded protein: CASSPQGLETGANVLTF. The chain couples TRBV7-9 to TRBJ2-6, with a weak D call TRBD1 (5 bases). This CDR3 is 17 amino acids long. Between the trimmed V and J ends, which lost 5 bases and 2 bases, there was a span of 16 bases. CDR1 is SEHNR, CDR2 FQNEAQ, per germline (reference sequence).

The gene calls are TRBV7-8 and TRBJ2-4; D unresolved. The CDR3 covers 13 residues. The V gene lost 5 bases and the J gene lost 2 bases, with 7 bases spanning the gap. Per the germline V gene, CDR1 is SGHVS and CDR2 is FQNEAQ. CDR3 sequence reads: CASSLSTKNIQYF. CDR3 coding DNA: TGTGCCAGCAGCCTGAGCACCAAAAACATTCAGTACTTC.

This CDR3 reads CASSEVHEAFF. The CDR3 coding sequence is TGTGCCAGCAGTGAAGTCCATGAAGCTTTCTTT. The chain is built from TRBV6-1 and TRBJ1-1; D is unresolved. Trimming removed 1 base from V and 7 bases from J, with 4 bases in between. The germline V gene has CDR1 MNHNS and CDR2 SASEGT. The CDR3 covers 11 residues.

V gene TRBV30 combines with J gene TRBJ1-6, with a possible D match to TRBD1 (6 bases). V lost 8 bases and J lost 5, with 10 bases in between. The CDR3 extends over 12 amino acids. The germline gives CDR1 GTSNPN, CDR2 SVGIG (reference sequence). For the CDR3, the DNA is TGTGCCCAGGACAGTAATAATTCACCCCTCCACTTT. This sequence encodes CAQDSNNSPLHF.

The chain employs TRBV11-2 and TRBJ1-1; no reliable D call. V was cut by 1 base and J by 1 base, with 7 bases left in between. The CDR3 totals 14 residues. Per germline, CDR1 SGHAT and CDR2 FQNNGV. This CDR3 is CASSLGNGNTEAFF. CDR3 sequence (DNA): TGTGCCAGCAGCTTAGGAAACGGGAACACTGAAGCTTTCTTT.

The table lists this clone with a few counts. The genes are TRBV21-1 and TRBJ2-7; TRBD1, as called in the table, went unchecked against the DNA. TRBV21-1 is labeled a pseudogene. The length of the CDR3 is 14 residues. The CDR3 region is CASSKAHSTYEQYF. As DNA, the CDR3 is TGTGCCAGCAGCAAAGCACACAGTACCTACGAGCAGTACTTC.

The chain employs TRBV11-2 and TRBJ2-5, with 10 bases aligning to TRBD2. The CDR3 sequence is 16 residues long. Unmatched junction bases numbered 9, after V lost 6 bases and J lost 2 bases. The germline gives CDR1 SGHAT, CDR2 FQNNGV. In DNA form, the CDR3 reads TGTGCCAGCAGGGTAAGAGGACTAGCGGAACAAGAGACCCAGTACTTC. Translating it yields CASRVRGLAEQETQYF. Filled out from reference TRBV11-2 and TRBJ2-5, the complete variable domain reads EAGVAQSPRYKIIEKRQSVAFWCNPISGHATLYWYQQILGQGPKLLIQFQNNGVVDDSQLPKDRFSAERLKGVDSTLKIQPAKLEDSAVYLCASRVRGLAEQETQYFGPGTRLLVL.

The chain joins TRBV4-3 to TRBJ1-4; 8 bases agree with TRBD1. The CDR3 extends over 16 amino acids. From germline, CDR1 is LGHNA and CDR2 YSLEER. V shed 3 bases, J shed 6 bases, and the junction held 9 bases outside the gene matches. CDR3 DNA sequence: TGCGCCAGCAGCCACCCCCGACAGGGGTTGGATGAAAAACTGTTTTTT. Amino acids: CASSHPRQGLDEKLFF.

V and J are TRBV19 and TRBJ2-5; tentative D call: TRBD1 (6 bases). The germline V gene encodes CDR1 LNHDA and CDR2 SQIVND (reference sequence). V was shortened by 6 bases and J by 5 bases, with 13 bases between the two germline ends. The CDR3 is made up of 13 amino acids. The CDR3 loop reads CASSQYRAETQYF. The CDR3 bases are TGTGCCAGTAGCCAATACAGGGCGGAGACCCAGTACTTC.

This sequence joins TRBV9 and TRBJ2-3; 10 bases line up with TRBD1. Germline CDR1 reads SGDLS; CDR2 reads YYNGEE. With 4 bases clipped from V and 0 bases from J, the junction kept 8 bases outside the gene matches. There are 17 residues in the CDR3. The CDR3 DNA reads TGTGCCAGCAGCCAAAGGACAGGGGGGCTTAGCACAGATACGCAGTATTTT. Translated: CASSQRTGGLSTDTQYF.

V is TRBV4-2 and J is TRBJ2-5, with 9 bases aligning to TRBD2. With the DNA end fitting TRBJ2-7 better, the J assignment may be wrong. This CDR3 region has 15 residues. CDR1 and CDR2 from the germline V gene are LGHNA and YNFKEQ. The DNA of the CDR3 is TGTGCCAGCAGCCAAATTAGCGGGAGCGCCTACGAGCAGTACTTC. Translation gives CASSQISGSAYEQYF.

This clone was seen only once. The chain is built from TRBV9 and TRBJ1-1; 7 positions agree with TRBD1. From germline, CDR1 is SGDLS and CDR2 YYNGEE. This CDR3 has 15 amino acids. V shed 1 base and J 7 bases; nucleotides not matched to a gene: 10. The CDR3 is CASSVSGAGTVEAFF. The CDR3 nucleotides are TGTGCCAGCAGCGTATCCGGGGCGGGGACAGTTGAAGCTTTCTTT.

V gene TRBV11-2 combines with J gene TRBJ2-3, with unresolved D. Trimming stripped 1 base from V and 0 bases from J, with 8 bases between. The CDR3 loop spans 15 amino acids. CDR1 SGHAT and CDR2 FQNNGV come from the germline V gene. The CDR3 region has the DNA TGTGCCAGCAGCTTAGGGTCCTCTAGCACAGATACGCAGTATTTT. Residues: CASSLGSSSTDTQYF. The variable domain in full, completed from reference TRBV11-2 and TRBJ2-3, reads EAGVAQSPRYKIIEKRQSVAFWCNPISGHATLYWYQQILGQGPKLLIQFQNNGVVDDSQLPKDRFSAERLKGVDSTLKIQPAKLEDSAVYLCASSLGSSSTDTQYFGPGTRLTVL.

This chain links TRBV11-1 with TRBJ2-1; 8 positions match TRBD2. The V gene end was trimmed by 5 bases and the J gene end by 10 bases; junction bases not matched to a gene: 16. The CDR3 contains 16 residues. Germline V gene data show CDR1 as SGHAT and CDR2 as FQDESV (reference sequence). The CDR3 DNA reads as TGTGCCAGCAGCCGAACCGCTGGCTACGGGAGGGGAGAGCAGTTCTTC. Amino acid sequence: CASSRTAGYGRGEQFF.

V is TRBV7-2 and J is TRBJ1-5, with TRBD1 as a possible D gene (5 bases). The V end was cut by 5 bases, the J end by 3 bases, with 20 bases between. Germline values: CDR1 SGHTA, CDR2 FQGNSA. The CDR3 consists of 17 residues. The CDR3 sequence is CASSLQGRAGSNQPQHF. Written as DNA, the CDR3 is TGTGCCAGCAGCCTTCAGGGCAGGGCAGGCTCCAATCAGCCCCAGCATTTT.

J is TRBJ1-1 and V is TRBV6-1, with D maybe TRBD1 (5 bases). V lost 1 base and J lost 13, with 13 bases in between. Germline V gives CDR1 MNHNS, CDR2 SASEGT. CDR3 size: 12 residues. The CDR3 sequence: CASSEDFRELFF. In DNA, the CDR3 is TGTGCCAGCAGTGAAGACTTCAGGGAGCTTTTCTTT.

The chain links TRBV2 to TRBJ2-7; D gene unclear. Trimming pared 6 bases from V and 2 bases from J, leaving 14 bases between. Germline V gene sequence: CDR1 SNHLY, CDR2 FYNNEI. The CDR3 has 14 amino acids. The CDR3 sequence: CASRLGSQPYEQYF. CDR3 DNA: TGTGCCAGCAGATTGGGGTCTCAACCCTACGAGCAGTACTTC.

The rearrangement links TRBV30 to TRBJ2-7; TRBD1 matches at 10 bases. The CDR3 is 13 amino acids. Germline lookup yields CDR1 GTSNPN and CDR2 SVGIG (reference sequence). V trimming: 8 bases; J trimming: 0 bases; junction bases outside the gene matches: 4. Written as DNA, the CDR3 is TGTGCCGTTGGGACAGGGGACTCCTACGAGCAGTACTTC. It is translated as CAVGTGDSYEQYF.

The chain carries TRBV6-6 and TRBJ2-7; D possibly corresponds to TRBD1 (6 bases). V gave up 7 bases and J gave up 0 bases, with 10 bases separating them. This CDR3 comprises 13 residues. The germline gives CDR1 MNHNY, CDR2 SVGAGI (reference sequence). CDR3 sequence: CASTNRVSYEQYF. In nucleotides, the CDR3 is TGTGCCAGCACCAACAGGGTCTCCTACGAGCAGTACTTC.

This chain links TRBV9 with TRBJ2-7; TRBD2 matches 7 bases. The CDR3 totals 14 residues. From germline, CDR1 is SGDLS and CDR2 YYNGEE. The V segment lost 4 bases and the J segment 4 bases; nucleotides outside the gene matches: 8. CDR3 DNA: TGTGCCAGCAGCCAAGGCGGGAGATCGTACGAGCAGTACTTC. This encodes CASSQGGRSYEQYF.

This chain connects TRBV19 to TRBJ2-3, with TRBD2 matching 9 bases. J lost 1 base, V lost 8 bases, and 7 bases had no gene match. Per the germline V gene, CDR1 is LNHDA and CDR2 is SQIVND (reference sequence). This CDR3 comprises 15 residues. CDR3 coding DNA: TGTGCCAGTTCAATCGCTAGCGGGGGCACAGATACGCAGTATTTT. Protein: CASSIASGGTDTQYF.

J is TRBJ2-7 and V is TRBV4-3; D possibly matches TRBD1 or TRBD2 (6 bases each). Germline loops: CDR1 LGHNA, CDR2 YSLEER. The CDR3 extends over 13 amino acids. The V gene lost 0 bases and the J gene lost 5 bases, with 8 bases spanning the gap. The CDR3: CASSQDGGHEQYF. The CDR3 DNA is TGCGCCAGCAGCCAAGATGGGGGGCACGAGCAGTACTTC.